This T cell receptor (beta chain) was sequenced during a study of T cells expressing NK-cell markers. CDR1 MGHDK and CDR2 SYGVNS come from the germline V gene. This CDR3 spans 15 amino acids. Notes on the study in general: Topping the CD3+CD56-NKG2C+ fraction as well were these clonotypes, in several donors. Roughly 6 donors had dominant NKG2C+ clonotypes that comprised roughly 1.0-7.0% of their CD8+ T cells. Whether expanded NKG2C-expressing T cell clones recognize HCMV is unknown.

About this clonotype: Antigen specificity is unknown.

UMI-tagged 5'RACE template switching yielded the TCR beta cDNA. TCRdb re-called the 5' RACE reads; one entry per CDR3 protein, DNA not given. This sample carries 8,000 or so distinct CDR3 sequences, with 8.5% to 12% going to the ten biggest clones. The TCR was taken from a man between 18 and 29 years old in good health. The gene calls are TRBV25-1 and TRBJ2-2; TCRdb's D gene call, TRBD2, goes unchecked for lack of DNA. The sample was blood T cells: a sorted CD56 or NKG2C T cell subset, CD4+ or CD8+ T cells, or bulk PBMC T cells (not recorded which). The CDR3 region is CASTSGLENTGELFF.